Following are 23 T cell receptor beta chains from one sample sequenced in a study of T-cell memory formation after mild COVID-19. TCRdb redid the calling of the 5' RACE reads with MiXCR, one entry per CDR3 protein. The sample yields under 35,000 distinct CDR3 sequences, roughly 21% seen once. The sequencing sample was made of PBMCs or a T cell subset sorted from them (not recorded which). The receptors come from an adult who had mild COVID-19 (a few samples of this study predate the infection). Cell type and time point are not known.

This clonotype occurred many times. J is TRBJ2-1 and V is TRBV29-1, with D unclear. Deletions cut 4 bases from V and 8 bases from J, with 12 bases between. CDR1 and CDR2 (germline): SQVTM, ANQGSEA. CDR3 length equals 12 residues. The CDR3 DNA reads as TGCAGCGTTGTATACCCACGGGATGAGCAGTTCTTC. Protein sequence: CSVVYPRDEQFF.

This sequence joins TRBV20-1 and TRBJ2-3; D uncertain. This CDR3 is 11 amino acids long. CDR1 is DFQATT, CDR2 SNEGSKA, per germline (reference sequence). V lost 6 bases to trimming and J lost 4 bases, with 8 bases between them. CDR3 DNA: TGCAGTGCATCTATGCCAGATACGCAGTATTTT. Protein: CSASMPDTQYF.

V usage is TRBV20-1 and J usage is TRBJ2-1, with TRBD2 matching over 7 bases. The germline V gene has CDR1 DFQATT and CDR2 SNEGSKA (reference sequence). Trimming at V came to 0 bases and at J to 0 bases, leaving 8 bases not matched to a gene. The CDR3 length is 17 residues. The CDR3 loop is CSARDLERGSSYNEQFF. The CDR3 DNA follows: TGCAGTGCTAGAGATTTGGAGCGGGGTAGCTCCTACAATGAGCAGTTCTTC.

This clonotype was detected many times. The chain uses TRBV5-1 and TRBJ1-1; possible D gene TRBD1, 5 bases. The CDR3 consists of 15 residues. Between the trimmed V and J ends, which lost 0 bases and 4 bases, there was a span of 13 bases. Germline V gives CDR1 SGHRS, CDR2 YFSETQ. Written as DNA, the CDR3 is TGCGCCAGCAGCTTGGATGGGGACCCTGCCACTGAAGCTTTCTTT. Amino acid sequence: CASSLDGDPATEAFF.

This clonotype was observed at least ten times. The chain recombines TRBV10-2 with TRBJ2-3; no firm D call. This CDR3 has 14 amino acids. Germline loops: CDR1 WSHSY, CDR2 SAAADI. The V end lost 7 bases, the J end lost 0 bases, and 11 bases lay between the germline ends. CDR3 bases: TGCGCCAGCAAGTTCGCCGGGAGCACAGATACGCAGTATTTT. Its protein is CASKFAGSTDTQYF.

This clonotype occurred many times. The CDR3 here is CSARAGTGNTGELFF. The DNA of the CDR3 is TGCAGTGCTAGAGCCGGAACAGGGAACACCGGGGAGCTGTTTTTT. This chain connects TRBV20-1 to TRBJ2-2; D is perhaps TRBD1 (5 bases). This CDR3 is built from 15 residues. V was pared by 1 base and J by 1 base, with 10 bases between. CDR1 and CDR2 from the germline V gene are DFQATT and SNEGSKA (reference sequence).

This clonotype was observed a handful of times. The chain combines TRBV7-6 with TRBJ2-7; D not resolved. This CDR3 has 15 amino acids. Germline lookup yields CDR1 SGHVS and CDR2 FNYEAQ. Trimming removed 2 bases at V and 0 bases at J, with 11 bases between. Here the CDR3 reads CASSLYEDGSYEQYF. The CDR3 DNA is TGTGCCAGCAGCTTATATGAGGACGGCTCCTACGAGCAGTACTTC.

At least ten counts were recorded for this clonotype. The rearrangement joins TRBV6-5 to TRBJ1-4, with no clear D. The length of the CDR3 is 15 residues. The V end was cut by 0 bases, the J end by 7 bases, with 12 bases between. Germline V CDR1 and CDR2: MNHEY, SVGAGI. This CDR3 reads CASSYSGGVGEKLFF. The CDR3 DNA is TGTGCCAGCAGTTACTCTGGCGGGGTGGGTGAAAAACTGTTTTTT.

This chain connects TRBV9 to TRBJ2-7, with D possibly being TRBD1 (6 bases). The germline CDR1 and CDR2 sequences are SGDLS and YYNGEE. The CDR3 is made up of 14 amino acids. V dropped 5 bases and J dropped 0 bases, with 12 bases sitting between them. CDR3 loop: CASSHGQFSYEQYF. CDR3 coding DNA: TGTGCCAGCAGTCACGGACAGTTCTCCTACGAGCAGTACTTC.

A remark on this clonotype: A much larger clone sits a single nucleotide away, making a read error possible. The rearrangement joins TRBV3-1 to TRBJ2-7; a weak D match, TRBD2 (5 bases). The CDR3 extends over 13 amino acids. The germline V gene has CDR1 LGHDT and CDR2 YNNKEL (reference sequence). CDR3 protein: CASSQVRAYEKYF. The CDR3 DNA sequence: TGTGCCAGCAGCCAAGTGAGGGCCTACGAGAAGTACTTC.

The chain carries TRBV7-6 and TRBJ2-2, with D tentatively TRBD1 (6 bases). Germline loops: CDR1 SGHVS, CDR2 FNYEAQ. Trimming stripped 1 base from V and 3 bases from J, with 21 bases between. The CDR3 has 19 amino acids. CDR3 sequence: CASSLVRAGAHEDTGELFF. CDR3 bases: TGTGCCAGCAGCTTAGTGCGGGCAGGGGCCCACGAGGACACCGGGGAGCTGTTTTTT.

The CDR3 sequence is CSVEEVGEKLFF. CDR3 nucleotide sequence: TGCAGCGTTGAAGAGGTGGGAGAAAAACTGTTTTTT. The J gene is TRBJ1-4, the V gene TRBV29-1, with D unresolved. V lost 0 bases, J lost 8 bases, and 7 bases lay in between. The CDR3 runs to 12 residues. CDR1 SQVTM and CDR2 ANQGSEA come from the germline V gene.

This clonotype was seen at least ten times. This chain's CDR3 is CASSVCLLAETYEQYF. The CDR3 DNA reads TGTGCCAGCAGCGTATGTTTACTAGCGGAGACCTACGAGCAGTACTTC. J is TRBJ2-7 and V is TRBV9; the match to TRBD2 covers 8 bases. Germline lookup yields CDR1 SGDLS and CDR2 YYNGEE. V was pared by 1 base and J by 2 bases, with 8 bases of the junction left unmatched. The CDR3 is 16 residues long.

This clonotype appeared many times. This sequence joins TRBV7-2 and TRBJ2-5; D gene ambiguous. Germline values: CDR1 SGHTA, CDR2 FQGNSA. The V end was cut by 2 bases, the J end by 5 bases, with 6 bases between. The CDR3 runs to 12 residues. CDR3 amino acids: CASSLYRETQYF. CDR3 DNA: TGTGCCAGCAGCTTATATAGGGAGACCCAGTACTTC.

This clonotype was seen ten or more times. V usage is TRBV6-6 and J usage is TRBJ1-4, with D possibly being TRBD1 (6 bases). The CDR3 length is 17 residues. The germline gives CDR1 MNHNY, CDR2 SVGAGI (reference sequence). The V gene lost 3 bases and the J gene lost 0 bases, with 14 bases spanning the gap. CDR3 residues: CASSYRGGQPTNEKLFF. In DNA form, the CDR3 reads TGTGCCAGCAGTTATAGGGGGGGGCAACCAACTAATGAAAAACTGTTTTTT.

The chain links TRBV29-1 to TRBJ2-2; perhaps TRBD1 as D (6 bases). Trimming removed 4 bases at V and 4 bases at J, with 16 bases between. Germline loops: CDR1 SQVTM, CDR2 ANQGSEA. The CDR3 totals 15 residues. In DNA form, the CDR3 reads TGCAGCGTTGCCGACAGGAATGAAGTCACCGGGGAGCTGTTTTTT. Its translation is CSVADRNEVTGELFF.

This clonotype was recorded many times. The rearrangement uses TRBV5-1 and TRBJ2-7; 13 bases align to TRBD2. The CDR3 contains 15 residues. In germline, CDR1 is SGHRS, CDR2 YFSETQ. V shed 3 bases and J 7 bases; nucleotides not matched to a gene: 7. In DNA, the CDR3 is TGCGCCAGCAGCTACGGACTAGCGGGAGCGAATGAGCAGTACTTC. Translated: CASSYGLAGANEQYF.

This clonotype was detected ten times or more. CDR3 DNA: TGTGCCACCAGTGACACTAGTTTAAATTACAATGAGCAGTTCTTC. Amino acid sequence: CATSDTSLNYNEQFF. The J gene is TRBJ2-1, the V gene TRBV24-1; D is perhaps TRBD2 (5 bases). The CDR3 is made up of 15 amino acids. Germline values: CDR1 KGHDR, CDR2 SFDVKD. Trimming took off 4 bases at V and 4 bases at J, with 13 bases between the two ends.

CDR3 sequence: CASSSLSGGAANEQFF. The CDR3 DNA reads as TGTGCCAGCAGCTCCTTAAGCGGGGGGGCCGCCAATGAGCAGTTCTTC. The rearrangement uses TRBV11-2 and TRBJ2-1, with TRBD2 matching 10 bases. The CDR3 totals 16 residues. V dropped 4 bases and J dropped 6; count of bases not matched to a gene: 9. CDR1 and CDR2 (germline): SGHAT, FQNNGV.

This clonotype was seen more than once but under ten times. The chain employs TRBV7-9 and TRBJ1-1; a weak D match, TRBD1 (6 bases). The CDR3 contains 16 residues. Germline lookup yields CDR1 SEHNR and CDR2 FQNEAQ (reference sequence). With 5 bases removed from V and 3 bases from J, the gap between germline ends came to 19 bases. The CDR3 DNA follows: TGTGCCAGCAGCCCCGGACAGTGGGGGGAGGACACTGAAGCTTTCTTT. Its protein is CASSPGQWGEDTEAFF.

This clonotype was observed many times. This chain links TRBV10-3 with TRBJ1-1; perhaps TRBD1 as D (6 bases). Germline CDR1 and CDR2: ENHRY and SYGVKD. Trimming took off 10 bases at V and 3 bases at J, with 18 bases between the two ends. The CDR3 is 14 residues long. The CDR3 here is CATRETGPDTEAFF. The CDR3 nucleotides read TGTGCCACCAGGGAGACAGGTCCGGACACTGAAGCTTTCTTT.

This clonotype was detected many times. This chain's CDR3 is CASSFSGNNEQFF. The DNA of the CDR3 is TGTGCCAGCAGCTTTAGCGGAAACAATGAGCAGTTCTTC. The genes are TRBV5-6 and TRBJ2-1; a possible D gene is TRBD2 (6 bases). The ends were cut back, 2 bases at V and 5 bases at J, with 8 bases in the middle. This CDR3 is built from 13 residues. Germline loops: CDR1 SGHDT, CDR2 YYEEEE.

This clonotype was seen at least ten times. The CDR3 DNA reads TGTGCCAGCAGCTTAGTGACAGACACTGAAGCTTTCTTT. This sequence encodes CASSLVTDTEAFF. The genes are TRBV7-9 and TRBJ1-1; D may be TRBD1 (5 bases). The germline CDR1 and CDR2 sequences are SEHNR and FQNEAQ (reference sequence). The CDR3 loop spans 13 amino acids. V was pared by 1 base and J by 3 bases, with 6 bases between. Together with reference TRBV7-9 and TRBJ1-1, the CDR3 gives the full variable domain: DTGVSQNPRHKITKRGQNVTFRCDPISEHNRLYWYRQTLGQGPEFLTYFQNEAQLEKSRLLSDRFSAERPKGSFSTLEIQRTEQGDSAMYLCASSLVTDTEAFFGQGTRLTVV.